This T cell receptor beta chain appears in the sequencing data of a study of CD8 T cells in ankylosing spondylitis. Regarding the study as a whole: It was reported that disease-linked clones were significantly enriched in matched ankylosing spondylitis synovial fluid.

Between the trimmed V and J ends, which lost 9 bases and 7 bases, there was a span of 13 bases. The CDR3 length is 12 residues. CDR1 is SEHNR and CDR2 is FQNEAQ in the germline V gene (reference sequence). Each TCR beta library was made by quantitative 5'-RACE that incorporated molecular barcodes. TCRdb re-analysed the 5' RACE reads in MiXCR, keeping a single row per CDR3 protein. The sample records about 220,000 distinct CDR3 sequences, 10% being singletons. About this clonotype: The antigen is not known.

The TCR comes from a male donor with ankylosing spondylitis or in good health (not recorded which). Sequencing was performed on blood, either unsorted or a sorted T cell fraction (not recorded which). The chain recombines TRBV7-9 with TRBJ2-4, with D possibly TRBD1 on 6 matching bases. The CDR3: CASGGLTNIQYF. The CDR3 DNA follows: TGTGCCAGTGGGGGCCTTACGAACATTCAGTACTTC.